This TCR beta chain was documented in a study of blood T cell repertoires in COVID-19. The repertoire was sequenced with immunoSEQ multiplex PCR; TCRdb's copy has only in-frame clones and lacks some. The sample consists of approximately 280,000 clones, about 81% of them appearing once. There are 16 residues in the CDR3. CDR1 SGHTA and CDR2 FQGNSA come from the germline V gene. V lost 4 bases, J lost 8 bases, and 12 bases stayed unmatched. This sequence was found in a human donor with COVID-19, enrolled during active disease. The donor label of this sample is uncertain. The material sequenced was peripheral blood. The chain joins TRBV7-2 to TRBJ2-1; TRBD2 matches 9 bases. CDR3 sequence: CASSYLAGSMWYEQFF. DNA of the CDR3: TGTGCCAGCAGCTACCTAGCGGGAAGCATGTGGTATGAGCAGTTCTTC. Combining the CDR3 with reference TRBV7-2 and TRBJ2-1 gives the whole variable domain GAGVSQSPSNKVTEKGKDVELRCDPISGHTALYWYRQSLGQGLEFLIYFQGNSAPDKSGLPSDRFSAERTGGSVSTLTIQRTQQEDSAVYLCASSYLAGSMWYEQFFGPGTRLTVL.